This T cell receptor (beta chain) was obtained from a study of cytomegalovirus exposure and HLA in healthy donors. PCR was performed using 60 Vbeta and 13 Jbeta primers. Data came from immunoSEQ multiplex PCR; TCRdb stores just in-frame clones and leaves some out. This table has 35,000 to 45,000 clones, roughly 60% appearing once. Germline V CDR1 and CDR2: SGHDT, YYEEEE. The CDR3 consists of 13 residues. V gave up 3 bases and J gave up 8 bases, with 14 bases separating them. Sequences were obtained from PBMCs. The sequence was collected from a man in his fifties or sixties in good health and CMV-seropositive. The chain carries TRBV5-6 and TRBJ1-2; D gene ambiguous. The CDR3, as DNA: TGTGCCAGCAGCTCCCGAGGGAGTTGGGGCTACACCTTC. Translating it yields CASSSRGSWGYTF.